This T cell receptor (beta chain) was identified during a study of cytomegalovirus exposure and HLA in healthy donors. Germline CDR1 and CDR2: WNHNN and SYGVQD (reference sequence). The CDR3 contains 22 residues. Trimming removed 1 base from V and 3 bases from J; junction bases left unmatched: 22. Use of 60 Vbeta and 13 Jbeta primers characterized the PCR. Only in-frame clones appear in the TCRdb table, and some are missing; sequencing was by immunoSEQ multiplex PCR. This sample has some 140,000 clones, with 64% found just once. The TCR sequence derives from a middle-aged woman in good health and CMV-seronegative. Sequencing input: PBMCs. The V and J genes are TRBV10-1 and TRBJ2-1; 9 bases line up with TRBD2. CDR3 bases: TGCGCCAGCAGTGAGTATTCGCGGGGGGGCACAAACAAAAAAGGGAACTACAATGAGCAGTTCTTC. Translation gives CASSEYSRGGTNKKGNYNEQFF.